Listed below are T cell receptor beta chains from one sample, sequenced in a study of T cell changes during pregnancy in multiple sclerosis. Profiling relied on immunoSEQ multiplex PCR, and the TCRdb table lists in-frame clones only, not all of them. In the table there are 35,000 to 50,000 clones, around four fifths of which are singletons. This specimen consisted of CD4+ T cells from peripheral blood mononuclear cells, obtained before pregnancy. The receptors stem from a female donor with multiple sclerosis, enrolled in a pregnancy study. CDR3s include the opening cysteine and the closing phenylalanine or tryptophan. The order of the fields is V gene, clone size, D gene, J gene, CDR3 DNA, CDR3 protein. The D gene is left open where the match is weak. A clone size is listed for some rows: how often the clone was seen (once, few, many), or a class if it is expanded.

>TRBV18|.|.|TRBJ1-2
TGTGCCAGCTCACCACCCGCAGGGTACTATGGCTACACCTTC
CASSPPAGYYGYTF
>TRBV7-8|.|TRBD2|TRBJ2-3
TGTGCCAGTAGCGGGAGGGCCGACCTGAGCACAGATACGCAGTATTTT
CASSGRADLSTDTQYF
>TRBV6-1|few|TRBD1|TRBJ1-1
TGTGCCAGCAGTGAAGCTAACAGGGGGCGCACTGAAGCTTTCTTT
CASSEANRGRTEAFF
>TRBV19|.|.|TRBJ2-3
TGTGCCAGTAGTATCGGGATAGCTAGCACAGATACGCAGTATTTT
CASSIGIASTDTQYF
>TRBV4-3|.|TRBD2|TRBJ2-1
TGCGCCAGCAGCCACAGCGGGGGGGGGAATGAGCAGTTCTTC
CASSHSGGGNEQFF
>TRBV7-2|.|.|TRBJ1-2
TGTGCCAGCAGCCCCAGGGTGGGTGGCTACACCTTC
CASSPRVGGYTF
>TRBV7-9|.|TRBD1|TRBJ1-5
TGTGCCAGCCAGGGACAGGGAGACGGGCCCCAGCATTTT
CASQGQGDGPQHF
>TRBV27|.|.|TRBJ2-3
TGTGCCAGCAGGTTTACTTTTGTAGATACGCAGTATTTT
CASRFTFVDTQYF
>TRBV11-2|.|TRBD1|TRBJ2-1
TGTGCCAGCAGCTCTCAGGGGGCCCACAATGAGCAGTTCTTC
CASSSQGAHNEQFF
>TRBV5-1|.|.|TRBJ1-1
TGCGCCAGCAGTACTAATTTGGGGAACACTGAAGCTTTCTTT
CASSTNLGNTEAFF
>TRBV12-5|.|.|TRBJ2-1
TGTGCTAGTGGTTACCCTGCGGGGTGGTACAATGAGCAGTTCTTC
CASGYPAGWYNEQFF
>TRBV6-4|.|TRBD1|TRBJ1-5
TGTGCCAGCAAAGTAAGGGGGCCCTTCGGCAATCAGCCCCAGCATTTT
CASKVRGPFGNQPQHF
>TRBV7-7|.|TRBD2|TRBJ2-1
TGTGCCAGCAGCTTAGCTCAAGCGGGGGGAAATGAGCAGTTCTTC
CASSLAQAGGNEQFF
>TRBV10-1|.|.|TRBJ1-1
TGCGCCAGCAGTTTCCGCCTAAGTCCCATTATGAACACTGAAGCTTTCTTT
CASSFRLSPIMNTEAFF
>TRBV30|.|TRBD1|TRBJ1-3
TGTGCCTGGAGTGGGACAGGGTCTGGAAACACCATATATTTT
CAWSGTGSGNTIYF
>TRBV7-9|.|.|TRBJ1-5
TGTGCCAGCAGCTTATCTGGACAACCATTAAACCAGCATTTT
CASSLSGQPLNQHF
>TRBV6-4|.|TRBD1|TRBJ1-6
TGTGCCAGCAGTGACGGACAGGGTGGTAATTCACCCCTCCACTTT
CASSDGQGGNSPLHF
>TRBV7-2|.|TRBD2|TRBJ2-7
TGTGCCAGCAGCTCACCCAGCGGGGGGCACTACGAGCAGTACTTC
CASSSPSGGHYEQYF
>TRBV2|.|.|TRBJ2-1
TGTGCCAGCAGGGAGTCAAGTATCTACAATGAGCAGTTCTTC
CASRESSIYNEQFF
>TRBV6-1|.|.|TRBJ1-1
TGTGCCAGCAGTGAAAGACAGGCCCAGAACACTGAAGCTTTCTTT
CASSERQAQNTEAFF
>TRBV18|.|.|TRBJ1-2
TGTGCCAGCTCACAGACTGCTGACTATGGCTACACCTTC
CASSQTADYGYTF
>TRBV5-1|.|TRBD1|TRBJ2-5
TGCGCCAGCAGCCTTGGACAGGGTCCCCAAGAGACCCAGTACTTC
CASSLGQGPQETQYF
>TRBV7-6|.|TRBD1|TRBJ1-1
TGTGCCAGCAGTTATGGACAGGGACCTGCTTTCTTT
CASSYGQGPAFF
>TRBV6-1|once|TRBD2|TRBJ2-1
TGTGCCAGCAGTGAAGACTCAGGGACTAGCGGGTACAATGAGCAGTTCTTC
CASSEDSGTSGYNEQFF
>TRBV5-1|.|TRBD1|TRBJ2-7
TGCGCCAGCAGCCTGACAGGGGCCGGAAGCTCCTACGAGCAGTACTTC
CASSLTGAGSSYEQYF
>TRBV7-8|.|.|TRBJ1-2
TGTGCCAGCAGGGAACAATCTGCCAAGGGGTCTAACTATGGCTACACCTTC
CASREQSAKGSNYGYTF
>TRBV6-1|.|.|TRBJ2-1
TGTGCCAGCAGTGAAGGGCAGTCAGGTAGCAATGAGCAGTTCTTC
CASSEGQSGSNEQFF
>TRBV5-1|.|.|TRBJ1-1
TGCGCCAGCAGCTGGGAGGGACCGAACACTGAAGCTTTCTTT
CASSWEGPNTEAFF
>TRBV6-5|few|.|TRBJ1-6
TGTGCCACCCGAGAGGGTAATTCACCCCTCCACTTT
CATREGNSPLHF
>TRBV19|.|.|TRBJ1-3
TGTGCCAGTAGGCGGGGCTACACTGGAAACACCATATATTTT
CASRRGYTGNTIYF
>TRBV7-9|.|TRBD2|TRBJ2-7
TGTGCCAGCAGCTTAGGCGGCCCTAGCGGGAGCGTACTAGCCGAGCAGTACTTC
CASSLGGPSGSVLAEQYF
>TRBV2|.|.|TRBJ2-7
TGTGCCAGCATGAAGGGGCAGCCCCTCTACGAGCAGTACTTC
CASMKGQPLYEQYF
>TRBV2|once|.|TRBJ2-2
TGTGCCAGCTGGGGACTTAGCACCGGGGAGCTGTTTTTT
CASWGLSTGELFF
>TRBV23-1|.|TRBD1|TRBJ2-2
TGCGCCAGCAGCCAACGACCGGGACAGCCCACCGGGGAGCTGTTTTTT
CASSQRPGQPTGELFF
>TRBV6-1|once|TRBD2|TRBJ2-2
TGTGCCAGCAGTGAACTAGCGGGAGTGGGCGGGGAGCTGTTTTTT
CASSELAGVGGELFF
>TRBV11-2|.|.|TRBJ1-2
TGTGCCAGCAGCTTAGATCATCTAGGGGATGGCTACACCTTC
CASSLDHLGDGYTF